The T cell receptor beta chain described here comes from a study of response to subunit inactivated influenza vaccine. This clonotype was detected only a few times. Its cognate antigen is unknown. CDR1 is MDHEN and CDR2 is SYDVKM in the germline V gene. V was pared by 5 bases and J by 6 bases, with 16 bases between. The CDR3 spans 14 residues. The study, taken as a whole, reports: That few new T cells are recruited by each seasonal influenza vaccination was the authors' suggestion.

From the RT-PCR reads, TCRdb called clonotypes with MiXCR, one entry per CDR3 protein. The sample lists around 180,000 distinct CDR3 sequences; about 10% were seen once. The sequences come from non-naive T cells sorted from PBMCs, collected on the day of vaccination. The rearrangement links TRBV28 to TRBJ1-2; the D gene is possibly TRBD1 (6 bases). This receptor was identified in a man aged 50-60 years who received an inactivated influenza vaccine. The CDR3 DNA sequence: TGTGCCAGCAGTGTATACAGGGCCCCGGATGGCTACACCTTC. It yields the protein CASSVYRAPDGYTF.